The 21 T cell receptor beta chains presented below share a single source sample, sequenced in a study of cytomegalovirus exposure and HLA in healthy donors. Here immunoSEQ multiplex PCR was the method, and the copy in TCRdb shows in-frame clones only, minus some. The repertoire has fewer than 350,000 clones, around 87% of them found once; the top ten carry about 0.99%. Sequencing input: PBMCs. These receptors were obtained from a woman under 30 in good health and CMV-seronegative.

V usage is TRBV6-5 and J usage is TRBJ1-2; D is undetermined. The V end lost 2 bases, the J end lost 6 bases, and 16 bases lay between the germline ends. The V gene's germline CDR1 is MNHEY and CDR2 SVGAGI. There are 15 residues in the CDR3. The chain's CDR3 is CASSYGSGKGHGYTF. CDR3 coding DNA: TGTGCCAGCAGTTACGGGTCGGGAAAAGGGCATGGCTACACCTTC.

This sequence joins TRBV10-3 and TRBJ2-2; D might be TRBD2 (5 bases). Germline CDR1 is ENHRY and CDR2 is SYGVKD. Trimming removed 5 bases from V and 5 bases from J, with 18 bases in between. This CDR3 is 16 amino acids long. The DNA for the CDR3 is TGTGCCATCAGTCTCCGGGATGTGGGGTCGACCGGGGAGCTGTTTTTT. Translating gives CAISLRDVGSTGELFF.

The chain couples TRBV15 to TRBJ2-3; 8 nucleotides align to TRBD2. The germline V gene encodes CDR1 LNHNV and CDR2 YYDKDF (reference sequence). The junction had 20 bases not matched to a gene; V was cut back by 5 bases and J by 4 bases. This CDR3 spans 19 amino acids. This chain's CDR3 is CATSLDRTSGGTQADTQYF. CDR3 nucleotide sequence: TGTGCCACCAGCCTTGACCGAACTAGCGGAGGGACTCAGGCAGATACGCAGTATTTT.

V usage is TRBV14 and J usage is TRBJ2-7, with TRBD2 identical over 8 bases. The CDR3 covers 18 residues. The trim removed 0 bases at V and 5 bases at J, leaving 15 bases unmatched. From germline, CDR1 is SGHDN and CDR2 FVKESK. CDR3 coding DNA: TGTGCCAGCAGCCAAGATCGGGGGCGGGGGGCCACTTTCCACGAGCAGTACTTC. Its protein product is CASSQDRGRGATFHEQYF.

The chain couples TRBV7-2 to TRBJ2-7; 8 bases match TRBD1. V lost 6 bases, J lost 3 bases, and 4 bases stayed unmatched. Looked up from germline, CDR1 is SGHTA and CDR2 is FQGNSA. This CDR3 contains 13 residues. Here the CDR3 reads CASRRQGIYEQYF. The CDR3 nucleotides read TGTGCCAGCAGACGACAGGGGATCTACGAGCAGTACTTC.

V usage is TRBV19 and J usage is TRBJ1-1, with D unresolved. This CDR3 contains 12 residues. The germline gives CDR1 LNHDA, CDR2 SQIVND (reference sequence). The V end lost 6 bases, the J end lost 2 bases, and 7 bases lay between the germline ends. CDR3 sequence reads: CASRPGNTEAFF. The CDR3 coding sequence is TGTGCCAGTAGACCGGGAAACACTGAAGCTTTCTTT.

The CDR3 region has the DNA TGTGCCAGCAGCTTAGACCGAGCGGGAGCGGTCGGGGAGCTGTTTTTT. Protein sequence: CASSLDRAGAVGELFF. This sequence joins TRBV7-6 and TRBJ2-2, with 8 bases fitting TRBD2. Germline CDR1 reads SGHVS; CDR2 reads FNYEAQ. Losses at the gene ends were 1 base for V and 7 bases for J; bases not matched to a gene: 8. This CDR3 region has 16 residues.

J is TRBJ2-1 and V is TRBV27; TRBD1 matches 10 bases. Losses at the gene ends were 4 bases for V and 6 bases for J; bases not matched to a gene: 12. The germline gives CDR1 MNHEY, CDR2 SMNVEV (reference sequence). The CDR3 spans 17 residues. CDR3 DNA: TGTGCCAGCAGTTCCCACTCCGGGACAGGGGCCCCCAATGAGCAGTTCTTC. Translation gives CASSSHSGTGAPNEQFF.

The V call is TRBV28, the J call TRBJ1-2; 8 positions match TRBD1. The CDR3 length is 15 residues. V trimming: 6 bases; J trimming: 0 bases; junction bases outside the gene matches: 6. Germline CDR1 reads MDHEN; CDR2 reads SYDVKM. Written as DNA, the CDR3 is TGTGCCAGCAGCTACCAGGGGGCAGCTAACTATGGCTACACCTTC. Protein sequence: CASSYQGAANYGYTF.

The chain is built from TRBV5-1 and TRBJ2-7, with 8 bases matching TRBD2. CDR1 SGHRS and CDR2 YFSETQ come from the germline V gene. The CDR3 totals 15 residues. Germline trimming cut 3 bases from V and 2 bases from J; bases unmatched to any gene: 7. The CDR3, as DNA: TGCGCCAGCAGCTCCCCAGGGACTAGTGCCTACGAGCAGTACTTC. It is translated as CASSSPGTSAYEQYF.

The chain carries TRBV5-4 and TRBJ1-2, with 10 bases that match TRBD1. This CDR3 spans 15 amino acids. Germline lookup yields CDR1 SGHNT and CDR2 YYREEE (reference sequence). Germline trimming cut 5 bases from V and 7 bases from J; bases unmatched to any gene: 11. The CDR3 sequence is CASRVRGQGGSGYTF. The CDR3 DNA sequence: TGTGCCAGCAGAGTTAGAGGACAGGGGGGAAGTGGCTACACCTTC.

The rearrangement links TRBV27 to TRBJ1-5; TRBD1 is a possible D gene (5 bases). Germline-derived CDR1 and CDR2 are MNHEY and SMNVEV (reference sequence). The V end was cut by 5 bases, the J end by 4 bases, with 18 bases between. The CDR3 consists of 16 residues. The CDR3 region is CASSRWGRSINQPQHF. The CDR3 DNA reads TGTGCCAGCAGTAGATGGGGCAGATCAATTAATCAGCCCCAGCATTTT.

This chain joins TRBV15 and TRBJ1-2; D perhaps matches TRBD1 (6 bases). Germline assignment: CDR1 LNHNV and CDR2 YYDKDF (reference sequence). Trimming took off 1 base at V and 8 bases at J, with 17 bases between the two ends. The CDR3 has 15 residues. The CDR3 is CATSRGYQRDNGYTF. The CDR3 coding sequence is TGTGCCACCAGCAGAGGCTACCAACGGGACAACGGCTACACCTTC.

The genes are TRBV2 and TRBJ2-7; 9 bases are shared with TRBD2. Germline V gives CDR1 SNHLY, CDR2 FYNNEI. With 6 bases clipped from V and 7 bases from J, the junction kept 10 bases outside the gene matches. The CDR3 covers 14 residues. This CDR3 is CASSIHAGGSEQYF. CDR3 DNA: TGTGCCAGCAGCATACACGCGGGAGGGAGTGAGCAGTACTTC.

The chain is built from TRBV4-1 and TRBJ1-6; no clear D. Trimming removed 1 base at V and 2 bases at J, with 15 bases between. Germline lookup yields CDR1 MGHRA and CDR2 YSYEKL. CDR3 length: 18 residues. The CDR3 here is CASSQGVFGFTYNSPLHF. DNA for the CDR3: TGCGCCAGCAGCCAAGGGGTGTTCGGGTTCACCTATAATTCACCCCTCCACTTT.

V usage is TRBV6-5 and J usage is TRBJ1-1; perhaps TRBD1 as D (6 bases). The CDR3 totals 11 residues. The germline V and J ends were trimmed by 6 bases and 13 bases, with 15 bases remaining between them. CDR1 MNHEY and CDR2 SVGAGI come from the germline V gene. The CDR3 loop is CASRPGTNGFF. The CDR3 DNA reads TGTGCCAGCAGACCCGGGACAAACGGTTTCTTT.

V usage is TRBV28 and J usage is TRBJ1-5, with D unresolved. The germline V gene has CDR1 MDHEN and CDR2 SYDVKM. The CDR3 covers 12 residues. Trimming pared 8 bases from V and 3 bases from J, leaving 8 bases between. This chain's CDR3 is CASGVLNQPQHF. The CDR3 DNA follows: TGTGCCAGCGGAGTTCTCAATCAGCCCCAGCATTTT.

The rearrangement uses TRBV5-1 and TRBJ2-7; 7 bases fit TRBD1. The CDR3 sequence is 14 residues long. Looked up from germline, CDR1 is SGHRS and CDR2 is YFSETQ. After removal of 4 bases from V and 0 bases from J, the junction contained 4 bases not matched to a gene. DNA for the CDR3: TGCGCCAGCAGCCTCGGACAGGCCTCCTACGAGCAGTACTTC. Its translation is CASSLGQASYEQYF. The whole variable domain, filled in from reference TRBV5-1 and TRBJ2-7, reads KAGVTQTPRYLIKTRGQQVTLSCSPISGHRSVSWYQQTPGQGLQFLFEYFSETQRNKGNFPGRFSGRQFSNSRSEMNVSTLELGDSALYLCASSLGQASYEQYFGPGTRLTVT.

The rearrangement joins TRBV2 to TRBJ2-5; 11 nucleotides match TRBD2. Per the germline V gene, CDR1 is SNHLY and CDR2 is FYNNEI. The CDR3 contains 19 residues. After removal of 3 bases from V and 0 bases from J, the junction contained 12 bases not matched to a gene. CDR3 coding DNA: TGTGCCAGCAGTGACTCCGTCCGTACTAGCGGGGGAAACCAAGAGACCCAGTACTTC. Translation: CASSDSVRTSGGNQETQYF.

The chain uses TRBV11-3 and TRBJ2-2; the match to TRBD2 covers 9 bases. This CDR3 has 18 amino acids. CDR1 is SGHNT and CDR2 is YENEEA in the germline V gene. Trimming removed 1 base from V and 5 bases from J; junction bases left unmatched: 11. CDR3 nucleotides: TGTGCCAGCAGCTTAGGATTGGTAGCGGGAGCTGGTACCGGGGAGCTGTTTTTT. Translating it yields CASSLGLVAGAGTGELFF.

This rearrangement joins TRBV5-6 to TRBJ2-1; the D gene is possibly TRBD2 (5 bases). The V gene's germline CDR1 is SGHDT and CDR2 YYEEEE. Trimming stripped 1 base from V and 10 bases from J, with 9 bases between. This CDR3 has 12 amino acids. The CDR3 loop is CASSLKRPEQFF. DNA for the CDR3: TGTGCCAGCAGCTTGAAGCGGCCAGAGCAGTTCTTC.